Detailed here is one T cell receptor (beta chain). Its antigen is not yet known. Qualities for individual bases were not recorded, and no much larger clone is one base off. The data originate from a study of cytomegalovirus exposure and HLA in healthy donors (dated by TCRdb to the late 2010s). Context from the whole study: An earlier analysis of 550 to 700 of the donors reported approximately 300 Gb of sequence data and roughly 110 million unique TCR beta sequences from some 180 million T cells. Besides the first cohort of around 670 subjects, a separate validation cohort made up of about 120 different subjects was used. The study profiled the T cell repertoires of hundreds of subjects by immunosequencing and related them to cytomegalovirus serostatus. Around 300 gigabases of sequencing data and tens of millions of unique TCR sequences were included in an early release covering about 700 HLA-typed donors. Donor age, sex, ethnicity and CMV serostatus were compiled alongside the repertoire data. The later analysis used no new phenotypic data to find candidate immune exposures, relying instead on TCR beta sequences and their occurrence across donors. The genetic ancestry cluster associated with self-reported Caucasian donors included over 65% of the 300 to 450 genotyped donors. The study aimed to test whether cataloging public T cell receptors could reveal signatures of past pathogen exposure. All discovery cohort repertoires had been generated on a single sequencing platform. The number of typed donors differed by locus: about 629-630 for A, B, C, DRB1 and DQB1; approximately 530 for DQA1; 606 for DPA1; and about 450 for DPB1. On average, around 200,000 unique TCR beta nucleotide sequences were sequenced per donor among a few hundred genotyped donors of the cohort, with roughly a sixth of those sequences being non-productive. A later analysis re-examined previously published TCR beta repertoires from about 700 donors and added high-resolution HLA genotyping to investigate patterns of TCR occurrence. To predict cytomegalovirus infection status, the study combined high-throughput TCR immunosequencing, statistical association of individual TCRs with disease status, and machine learning. Genome-wide SNP genotypes for about 60% of the 666 donors were used in a later genetic analysis, which treated that subset as a discovery cohort. Because of strong linkage in the cohort, five DR-DQ haplotypes were treated as single units for association and clustering. An earlier analysis of 587 of the donors used high-throughput TCR beta sequencing to judge whether each TCR beta V gene segment behaved as functional or pseudogenic. HLA typing covered class I and class II loci at four-digit resolution.

Library construction relied on the immunoSEQ multiplex PCR assay. For the multiplex PCR, a mixture combining 60 forward primers for TCR Vbeta segments and 13 reverse primers for TCR Jbeta segments was used. The CDR3 region of rearranged TCR beta genes was amplified from genomic DNA with a multiplex PCR assay. Amplified TCR beta libraries were sequenced as 87-base-pair reads on the Illumina HiSeq System. The authors' pipeline ran thus. Across the 500 to 700 repertoires, a later analysis counted about 81 million unique TCR beta chains, approximately 10 million of which were shared by at least two donors. A nearest-neighbor algorithm error-corrected the raw reads and collapsed the reads into unique sequences, merging closely related sequences to remove PCR and sequencing errors. To assign V, D and J gene segments, CDR3 sequences were aligned to IMGT reference sequences. For a sequence to be retained, a match of at least six nucleotides to both a V gene segment and a J gene segment was required. Rearrangements were called productive when the CDR3 lacked stop codons and stayed in frame with V and J; all others were non-productive. CDR3 was defined according to IMGT convention as the region running from the second conserved V-encoded cysteine to the conserved J-encoded phenylalanine. The earlier analysis of approximately 500 of the donors excluded sequences that lacked an unambiguous match to a single V gene segment. In an earlier analysis of a few hundred of the donors, V segments were called functional above 56.7% productive rearrangements and were called segregating when the between-donor standard deviation exceeded 5%. To diagnose cytomegalovirus status from the catalog of TCR beta chain sequences, a statistical classification framework was built. A later analysis assigned V and J genes by comparing TCR nucleotide sequences with IMGT/GENE-DB human TR gene sequences. In a later analysis, CDR3 sequences and most-parsimonious VDJ recombination scenarios were assigned using the TCRdist pipeline. A later analysis defined each TCR beta chain by its CDR3 amino acid sequence plus V-gene family, and excluded reads lacking a unique V-gene family. To address suspected cross-contamination and a sequencing artifact, a later analysis removed roughly 580 highly shared, low-generation-probability nucleotide sequences. In a later analysis, a clonal expansion index for each public chain was calculated from normalized within-repertoire ranks of inferred template counts. Generation probabilities in a later analysis came from a VDJ recombination model fitted to out-of-frame rearrangements, and those results were checked against IGoR. Hypergeometric tests were used in a later analysis to score TCR-TCR, TCR-HLA and TCR-CMV co-occurrence, with a repertoire-size bias correction applied to the TCR pairs. False discovery rates were estimated in a later analysis by permuting HLA or CMV assignments 20 times. In a later analysis, co-occurring TCRs were grouped with DBSCAN, and TCRdist sequence similarity was added when clustering was performed within HLA-allele-positive subsets. For co-occurrence clustering, repertoires with fewer than 30,000 or more than 120,000 public chains were excluded, along with roughly 5 repertoires with anomalous nucleotide sharing. As stored in TCRdb, this immuneACCESS dataset retains in-frame rearrangements with V and J assigned. A fraction of the clones does not appear; measured against another copy, unresolved V genes explain less than half of the discrepancy, and the remainder lacks a known reason. The D gene and trimming were derived from the DNA, and the V and J assignments and clone size from that table. Across this sample there are approximately 100,000 clones, with 65% to 80% seen only once. The ten top clones hold about 2.5% of the sample.

The cohort was made up of about 670 healthy bone marrow donors. At the time of sampling, every cohort member was nominally healthy, though immune exposures that went unrecorded were likely present. The donor was CMV seronegative and belonged to the group of several hundred seronegative cohort members. A peripheral blood sample was collected from each donor, and TCR beta sequencing was performed on peripheral blood mononuclear cells. The Qiagen DNeasy Blood Extraction Kit was used to extract genomic DNA from the blood cell samples. Via the germline V gene, CDR1 is MDHEN and CDR2 SYDVKM. Between the V and J ends, shortened by 2 bases and 3 bases respectively, the junction contains 14 bases. From the cysteine up to the phenylalanine, the CDR3 has a length of 15 residues. Of all the DNA, just the CDR3 is kept, 45 bases in frame from base 1. General conclusions and limits of the study: In vitro tests confirmed that a few of the cytomegalovirus-associated TCR beta chains recognize cytomegalovirus antigens. Sequencing depth was assumed to be roughly uniform across donors in the presence/absence analyses, though that assumption may not hold. Linkage disequilibrium might explain the correlated functional status among segregating V segments, but an unknown experimental factor could not be excluded. Strong co-occurrence of HLA alleles, especially DR and DQ, made assigning TCR associations to individual alleles difficult. A later analysis associated around 16,000 TCR beta sequences with specific HLA alleles at a false discovery rate of 0.05. The only immune exposure information available for the cohort was CMV serostatus. In a later analysis, several top co-occurrence clusters were reported to appear linked to parvovirus B19, influenza, CMV and Epstein-Barr virus. Across donors, most TCR sequences were observed very rarely, whereas some public TCRs were present in many individuals. The study gave a list of about 170 TCR beta chains associated with cytomegalovirus. The sequencing pipeline was judged likely to have produced a cluster of highly shared sequence variants as a technical artifact. The cohort was sequenced for TCR beta chains only, and without alpha or paired-chain data the features that could be detected were limited. In an earlier analysis of more than 500 of the donors, most TCR beta V segments appeared in productive rearrangements about 87% or about 30% of the time, broadly matching IMGT annotations. In a later analysis, most CMV-associated TCR beta chains were found to appear HLA-restricted, with HLA associations seemingly driven largely by CMV exposure. In a later genetic analysis, a missense DCLRE1C variant was associated with V-gene and J-gene trimming of TCR beta chains, and the association was replicated in an independent cohort. In a later analysis, HLA-associated TCR beta chains showed more clonal expansion and lower generation probabilities than non-associated chains that were equally common. The classifier was reported to diagnose cytomegalovirus status with high specificity and sensitivity in both the original cohort and the validation cohort. The 87-base-pair reads could not distinguish some IMGT-functional V segments, including TRBV6-2 and TRBV6-3, so those segments were excluded. In a later analysis, TCR association rates were found to vary across HLA loci, with the most associated TCRs seen for DRB1 alleles and the fewest for HLA-C alleles. HLA typing was unavailable for some donors at each locus, so association tests used only the typed subset. The authors suggested that the approach could potentially be generalized to other disease states and immunological phenotypes. A further reported finding was that TCR beta sequences accurately predicted the HLA-A and HLA-B alleles for most subjects in the first cohort. Compared with the roughly 700-donor mean, donors in an Asian-associated ancestry cluster had fewer N-insertions in productive TCRs, according to a later genetic analysis. Approximately 18 rarely observed V segments, including chromosome 9 orphons, were excluded from the earlier analysis of about 500 of the donors because counts were too low.

Sequences were obtained from PBMCs. This receptor was taken from a female donor in good health and CMV-seronegative. The chain uses TRBV28 and TRBJ2-7; possibly the D gene is TRBD2, per 6 matching bases. The CDR3 sequence is CASSLGGAAFYEQYF. The DNA sequence is TGTGCCAGCAGTTTAGGAGGGGCAGCATTCTACGAGCAGTACTTC.